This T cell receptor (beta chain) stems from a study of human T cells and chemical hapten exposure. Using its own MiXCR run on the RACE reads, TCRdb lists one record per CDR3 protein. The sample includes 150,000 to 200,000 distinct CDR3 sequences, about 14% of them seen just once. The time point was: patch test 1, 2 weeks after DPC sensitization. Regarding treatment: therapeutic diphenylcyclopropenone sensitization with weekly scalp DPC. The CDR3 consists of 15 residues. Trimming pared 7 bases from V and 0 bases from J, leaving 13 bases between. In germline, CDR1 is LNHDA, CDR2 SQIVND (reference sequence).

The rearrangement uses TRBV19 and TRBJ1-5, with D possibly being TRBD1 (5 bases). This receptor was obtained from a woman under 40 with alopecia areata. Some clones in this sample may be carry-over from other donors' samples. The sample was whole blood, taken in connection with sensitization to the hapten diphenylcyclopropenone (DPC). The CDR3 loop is CASTPTDYSNQPQHF. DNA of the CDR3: TGTGCCAGTACCCCGACAGACTATAGCAATCAGCCCCAGCATTTT. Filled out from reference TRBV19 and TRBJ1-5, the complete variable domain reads DGGITQSPKYLFRKEGQNVTLSCEQNLNHDAMYWYRQDPGQGLRLIYYSQIVNDFQKGDIAEGYSVSREKKESFPLTVTSAQKNPTAFYLCASTPTDYSNQPQHFGDGTRLSIL.